Presented here are 22 T cell receptor beta chains from one specimen sequenced in a study of response to subunit inactivated influenza vaccine. One entry per CDR3 protein, called by TCRdb with MiXCR from the RT-PCR reads. The table shows approximately 480,000 distinct CDR3 sequences, with 9.5% to 13% occurring only once. Sequences were derived from PBMCs from blood, sampled 35 to 45 days after vaccination. Every receptor here comes from a man aged 45 to 65 who received an inactivated influenza vaccine.

The V gene is TRBV7-2, the J gene TRBJ1-4, with D uncertain. The CDR3 spans 15 residues. CDR1 and CDR2 (germline): SGHTA, FQGNSA. The V end was cut by 1 base, the J end by 5 bases, with 11 bases between. Here the CDR3 DNA reads TGTGCCAGCAGCTTAGACGTCCGCAGGAATGAAAAACTGTTTTTT. Protein sequence: CASSLDVRRNEKLFF.

The chain employs TRBV28 and TRBJ2-7; D may correspond to TRBD1 or TRBD2 (5 bases each). This CDR3 has 14 amino acids. Trimming stripped 4 bases from V and 3 bases from J, with 13 bases between. Germline CDR1 and CDR2: MDHEN and SYDVKM. The CDR3 region is CASSSPGRFYEQYF. The CDR3 DNA reads TGTGCCAGCAGTTCCCCGGGACGGTTCTACGAGCAGTACTTC.

This clonotype appeared many times. The genes are TRBV29-1 and TRBJ2-3; the match to TRBD2 covers 12 bases. V gave up 7 bases and J gave up 4 bases; unmatched junction bases: 9. Germline V gives CDR1 SQVTM, CDR2 ANQGSEA. This CDR3 spans 15 amino acids. The CDR3 is CSGTRTSGNPDTQYF. In DNA, the CDR3 is TGCAGCGGGACCCGGACTAGCGGGAACCCAGATACGCAGTATTTT.

This clonotype came up many times. The V call is TRBV29-1, the J call TRBJ2-3; weak D call: TRBD1 (5 bases). Germline V gene data show CDR1 as SQVTM and CDR2 as ANQGSEA. The CDR3 has 14 amino acids. V lost 1 base and J lost 2, with 10 bases in between. The CDR3 DNA follows: TGCAGCGTTGAAGCAGGGCCGACCACAGATACGCAGTATTTT. This encodes CSVEAGPTTDTQYF.

The chain combines TRBV12-3 or TRBV12-4 with TRBJ2-3; 8 bases are a match to TRBD2. J gave up 6 bases and V 3 bases, and 8 bases lay outside the gene matches. There are 15 residues in the CDR3. Here the CDR3 DNA reads TGTGCCAGCAGTTTTAGCGGGGCCCCTTCGGATACGCAGTATTTT. Protein sequence: CASSFSGAPSDTQYF.

The chain links TRBV7-8 to TRBJ2-7, with D possibly matching TRBD1 (6 bases). Germline loops: CDR1 SGHVS, CDR2 FQNEAQ. The CDR3 consists of 20 residues. V was pared by 5 bases and J by 1 base, with 30 bases between. The CDR3: CASSPRRGRGNRGWSYEQYF. CDR3 bases: TGTGCCAGCAGCCCCCGTCGCGGCAGGGGTAACCGAGGATGGTCCTACGAGCAGTACTTC.

The table lists this clonotype with a few counts. The CDR3 reads CSVTTGTYGNTIYF. CDR3 coding DNA: TGCAGTGTTACGACAGGGACTTACGGAAACACCATATATTTT. The chain employs TRBV20-1 and TRBJ1-3; 7 bases are a match to TRBD1. Germline V gene data show CDR1 as DFQATT and CDR2 as SNEGSKA (reference sequence). With 7 bases clipped from V and 4 bases from J, the junction kept 10 bases outside the gene matches. The length of the CDR3 is 14 residues.

V gene TRBV4-2 combines with J gene TRBJ1-5, with D unclear. Germline CDR1 reads LGHNA; CDR2 reads YNFKEQ. Deletions cut 5 bases from V and 1 base from J, with 12 bases between. This CDR3 is built from 15 residues. Here the CDR3 reads CASSNSQASNQPQHF. CDR3 DNA: TGTGCCAGCAGCAACAGCCAGGCAAGCAATCAGCCCCAGCATTTT.

The gene calls are TRBV12-3 or TRBV12-4 and TRBJ2-2; D is undetermined. V lost 5 bases and J 1 base, leaving 8 bases between the germline ends. The CDR3 totals 14 residues. The CDR3 loop is CASSQTWNTGELFF. The CDR3 DNA reads TGTGCCAGCAGTCAGACTTGGAACACCGGGGAGCTGTTTTTT.

The chain carries TRBV5-1 and TRBJ2-7; D remains ambiguous. CDR3 length: 16 amino acids. Germline V gene data show CDR1 as SGHRS and CDR2 as YFSETQ. V lost 0 bases, J lost 3 bases, and 16 bases lay in between. The CDR3 DNA follows: TGCGCCAGCAGCTTGGCCGGAGCTCCTAGGCTCTACGAGCAGTACTTC. It codes for CASSLAGAPRLYEQYF.

There are a few counts of this clonotype. The DNA for the CDR3 is TGTGCCAGCAGCTTGGGCGGAGGACAGGCCCGCTCCTATAATTCACCCCTCCACTTT. Translating it yields CASSLGGGQARSYNSPLHF. V usage is TRBV5-5 and J usage is TRBJ1-6, with TRBD1 matching over 7 bases. The V gene's germline CDR1 is SGHKS and CDR2 YYEKEE (reference sequence). This CDR3 region has 19 residues. The ends lost 0 bases at V and 0 bases at J; junction bases unmatched: 9.

This clonotype has ten or more counts. The chain has TRBV3-1 and TRBJ1-3; D remains ambiguous. Trimming left V 2 bases short and J 0 bases short, with 14 bases between. The germline V gene has CDR1 LGHDT and CDR2 YNNKEL (reference sequence). The CDR3 extends over 17 amino acids. CDR3 region: CASSQRFLGYSGNTIYF. Here the CDR3 DNA reads TGTGCCAGCAGCCAAAGGTTTTTGGGCTACTCTGGAAACACCATATATTTT.

This clonotype was observed a few times. The chain is built from TRBV5-1 and TRBJ2-6; D is ambiguous. CDR1 and CDR2 from the germline V gene are SGHRS and YFSETQ. Trimming took 0 bases from V and 3 from J, leaving 16 bases between them. The CDR3 contains 18 residues. CDR3 sequence: CASSLAAAQLFGANVLTF. CDR3 in DNA: TGCGCCAGCAGCTTGGCGGCAGCACAGCTCTTTGGGGCCAACGTCCTGACTTTC.

The rearrangement links TRBV6-5 to TRBJ2-3; TRBD2 aligns across 14 bases. The CDR3 runs to 19 residues. CDR1 MNHEY and CDR2 SVGAGI come from the germline V gene. The V and J ends lost 0 bases and 3 bases, in that order; junction bases with no gene match: 8. The CDR3 is CASSYSMTSGRALTDTQYF. The CDR3 region has the DNA TGTGCCAGCAGTTACTCGATGACTAGCGGGAGGGCCTTGACAGATACGCAGTATTTT.

The rearrangement uses TRBV5-1 and TRBJ1-2; D is unclear. The V and J ends lost 4 bases and 6 bases respectively, with 10 bases between them. The CDR3 covers 12 residues. Germline CDR1 SGHRS, CDR2 YFSETQ. Written as DNA, the CDR3 is TGCGCCAGCAGCATAAACACAGATGGCTACACCTTC. Amino acids: CASSINTDGYTF.

The chain uses TRBV5-1 and TRBJ2-2; D unclear. Between the trimmed V and J ends, which lost 1 base and 3 bases, there was a span of 7 bases. CDR1 is SGHRS and CDR2 is YFSETQ in the germline V gene. There are 14 residues in the CDR3. The CDR3: CASSLRPDTGELFF. DNA for the CDR3: TGCGCCAGCAGCTTGAGGCCAGACACCGGGGAGCTGTTTTTT. Using reference TRBV5-1 and TRBJ2-2 for the parts outside the CDR3, the full variable domain is KAGVTQTPRYLIKTRGQQVTLSCSPISGHRSVSWYQQTPGQGLQFLFEYFSETQRNKGNFPGRFSGRQFSNSRSEMNVSTLELGDSALYLCASSLRPDTGELFFGEGSRLTVL.

This clonotype was seen more than once but under ten times. The chain couples TRBV12-3 or TRBV12-4 to TRBJ1-5, with no clear D. CDR3 size: 16 residues. Trimming removed 6 bases from V and 0 bases from J, with 15 bases in between. The CDR3 region has the DNA TGTGCCAGCAGCCACCACAAGTCAGATAGCAATCAGCCCCAGCATTTT. It yields the protein CASSHHKSDSNQPQHF.

The chain is built from TRBV6-4 and TRBJ2-1; the match to TRBD2 covers 16 bases. This CDR3 is built from 16 residues. V dropped 5 bases and J dropped 6; count of bases not matched to a gene: 4. Germline loops: CDR1 MRHNA, CDR2 SNTAGT. CDR3 bases: TGTGCCAGCAGTACGGGACTAGCGGGAGGGTTCAATGAGCAGTTCTTC. Encoded protein: CASSTGLAGGFNEQFF.

This clonotype was seen a few times. The V and J genes are TRBV20-1 and TRBJ2-7; 7 bases are a match to TRBD2. V lost 3 bases to trimming and J lost 4 bases; unmatched junction nucleotides: 9. This CDR3 is built from 14 residues. Germline V CDR1 and CDR2: DFQATT, SNEGSKA (reference sequence). In nucleotides, the CDR3 is TGCAGTGCTAGGCCCGGGACTACCTTATACGAGCAGTACTTC. This sequence encodes CSARPGTTLYEQYF.

The rearrangement links TRBV3-1 to TRBJ2-1, with 8 bases lining up with TRBD1. Germline-derived CDR1 and CDR2 are LGHDT and YNNKEL (reference sequence). V was pared by 3 bases and J by 4 bases, with 8 bases of the junction left unmatched. The CDR3 is 16 amino acids. The CDR3 region has the DNA TGTGCCAGCAGCCATACCGGGACAGGATCTTACAATGAGCAGTTCTTC. Its protein product is CASSHTGTGSYNEQFF.

This clonotype was picked up many times. CDR3 protein: CASSPEGGGAKNIQYF. The CDR3 bases are TGTGCCAGCAGTCCAGAGGGGGGCGGGGCCAAAAACATTCAGTACTTC. The rearrangement uses TRBV28 and TRBJ2-4; D is tentatively TRBD1 or TRBD2 (6 bases each). V lost 5 bases to trimming and J lost 1 base, with 15 bases between them. The V gene's germline CDR1 is MDHEN and CDR2 SYDVKM. The CDR3 length is 16 residues.

This clonotype was counted at least ten times. The rearrangement uses TRBV4-3 and TRBJ2-1; TRBD1 aligns across 8 bases. CDR3 size: 13 residues. The germline V gene encodes CDR1 LGHNA and CDR2 YSLEER. J lost 7 bases, V lost 5 bases, and 4 bases had no gene match. The CDR3 DNA reads TGCGCCAGCAGCACTACAGGGGGAAATGAGCAGTTCTTC. This gives the protein CASSTTGGNEQFF.